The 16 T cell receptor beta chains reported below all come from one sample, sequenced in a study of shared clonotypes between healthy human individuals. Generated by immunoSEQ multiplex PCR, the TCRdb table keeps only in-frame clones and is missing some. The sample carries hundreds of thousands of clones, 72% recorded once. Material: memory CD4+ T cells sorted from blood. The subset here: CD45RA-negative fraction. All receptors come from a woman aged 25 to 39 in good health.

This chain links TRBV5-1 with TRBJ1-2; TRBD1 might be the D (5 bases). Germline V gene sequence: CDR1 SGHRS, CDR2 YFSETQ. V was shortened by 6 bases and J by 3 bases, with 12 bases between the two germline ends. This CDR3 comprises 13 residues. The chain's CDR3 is CASTRGWDYGYTF. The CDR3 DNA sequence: TGCGCCAGCACCCGGGGCTGGGACTATGGCTACACCTTC.

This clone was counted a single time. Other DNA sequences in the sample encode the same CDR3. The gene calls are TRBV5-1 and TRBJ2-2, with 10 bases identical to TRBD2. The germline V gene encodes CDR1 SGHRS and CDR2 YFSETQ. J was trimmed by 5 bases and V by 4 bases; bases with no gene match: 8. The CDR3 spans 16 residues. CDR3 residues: CASSLLAGVRTGELFF. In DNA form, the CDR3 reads TGCGCCAGCAGCCTTCTAGCGGGAGTTCGTACCGGGGAGCTGTTTTTT.

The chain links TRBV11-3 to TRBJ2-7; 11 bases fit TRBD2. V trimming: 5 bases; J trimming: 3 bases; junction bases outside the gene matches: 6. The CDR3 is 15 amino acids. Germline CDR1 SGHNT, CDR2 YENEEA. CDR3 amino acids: CASSPGGTSGYEQYF. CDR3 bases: TGTGCCAGCAGCCCAGGCGGGACTAGCGGCTACGAGCAGTACTTC.

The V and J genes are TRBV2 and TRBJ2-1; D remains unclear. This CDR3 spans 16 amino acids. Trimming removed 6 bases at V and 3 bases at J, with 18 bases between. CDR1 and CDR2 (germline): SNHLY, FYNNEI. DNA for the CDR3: TGTGCCAGCAGGTATACGGACGTCTCTCTCTACAATGAGCAGTTCTTC. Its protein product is CASRYTDVSLYNEQFF.

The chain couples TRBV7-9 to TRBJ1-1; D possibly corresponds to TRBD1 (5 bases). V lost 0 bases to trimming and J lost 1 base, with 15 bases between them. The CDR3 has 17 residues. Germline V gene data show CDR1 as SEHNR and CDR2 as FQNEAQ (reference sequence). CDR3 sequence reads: CASSLARGGLTNTEAFF. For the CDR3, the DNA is TGTGCCAGCAGCTTAGCACGCGGGGGACTTACGAACACTGAAGCTTTCTTT.

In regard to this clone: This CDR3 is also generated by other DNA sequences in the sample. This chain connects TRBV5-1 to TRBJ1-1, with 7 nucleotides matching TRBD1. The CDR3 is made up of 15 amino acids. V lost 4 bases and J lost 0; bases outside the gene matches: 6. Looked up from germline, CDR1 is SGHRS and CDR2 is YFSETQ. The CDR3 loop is CASSKRQGLNTEAFF. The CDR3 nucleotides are TGCGCCAGCAGCAAGAGACAGGGCCTGAACACTGAAGCTTTCTTT.

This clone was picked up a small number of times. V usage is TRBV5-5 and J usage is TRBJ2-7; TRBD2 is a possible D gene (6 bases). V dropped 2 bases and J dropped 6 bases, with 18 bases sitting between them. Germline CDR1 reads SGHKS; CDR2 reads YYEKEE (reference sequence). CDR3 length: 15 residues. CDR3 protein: CASSFDFSGRGEQYF. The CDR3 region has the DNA TGTGCCAGCAGCTTTGACTTTAGCGGCCGGGGCGAGCAGTACTTC.

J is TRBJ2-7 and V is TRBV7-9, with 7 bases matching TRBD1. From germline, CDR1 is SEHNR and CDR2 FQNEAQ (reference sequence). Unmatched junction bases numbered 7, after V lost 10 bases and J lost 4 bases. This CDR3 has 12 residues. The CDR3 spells CAIRDSAYEQYF. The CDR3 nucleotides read TGTGCCATCCGGGACAGCGCTTACGAGCAGTACTTC.

The CDR3 DNA reads as TGTGCCAGCAGCTCCGCTACAGAAATCTATGGCTACACCTTC. Translated: CASSSATEIYGYTF. The chain links TRBV28 to TRBJ1-2; D is ambiguous. The CDR3 contains 14 residues. CDR1 and CDR2 from the germline V gene are MDHEN and SYDVKM. V gave up 6 bases and J gave up 4 bases, with 15 bases separating them.

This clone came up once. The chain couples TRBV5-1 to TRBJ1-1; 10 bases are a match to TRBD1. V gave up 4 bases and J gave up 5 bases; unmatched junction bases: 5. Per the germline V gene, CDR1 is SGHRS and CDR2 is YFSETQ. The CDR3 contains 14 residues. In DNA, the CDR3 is TGCGCCAGCAGCCGCGACAGGGGGCTGACTGAAGCTTTCTTT. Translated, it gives CASSRDRGLTEAFF.

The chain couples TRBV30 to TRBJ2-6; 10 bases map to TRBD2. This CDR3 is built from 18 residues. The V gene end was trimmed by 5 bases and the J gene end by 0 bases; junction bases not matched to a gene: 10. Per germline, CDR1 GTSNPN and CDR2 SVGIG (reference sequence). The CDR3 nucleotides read TGTGCCTGGCCCGGAGGACTAGCGGATAGCTCTGGGGCCAACGTCCTGACTTTC. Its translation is CAWPGGLADSSGANVLTF.

Written as DNA, the CDR3 is TGTGCCAGTAGTCTGAGGACCGGTGCAACTAATGAAAAACTGTTTTTT. It specifies CASSLRTGATNEKLFF. This chain links TRBV19 with TRBJ1-4; D not certain. The germline CDR1 and CDR2 sequences are LNHDA and SQIVND (reference sequence). V lost 5 bases, J lost 0 bases, and 13 bases lay in between. This CDR3 spans 16 amino acids.

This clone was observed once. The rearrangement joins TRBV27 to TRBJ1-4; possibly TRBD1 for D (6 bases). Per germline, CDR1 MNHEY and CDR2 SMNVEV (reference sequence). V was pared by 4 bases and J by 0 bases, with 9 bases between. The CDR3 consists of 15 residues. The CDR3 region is CASSWDISTNEKLFF. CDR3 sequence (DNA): TGTGCCAGCAGTTGGGACATATCAACTAATGAAAAACTGTTTTTT.

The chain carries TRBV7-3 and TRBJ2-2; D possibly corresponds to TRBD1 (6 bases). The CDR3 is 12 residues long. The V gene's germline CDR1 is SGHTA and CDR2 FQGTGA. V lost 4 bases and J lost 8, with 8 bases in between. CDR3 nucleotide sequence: TGTGCCAGCAGCTCCAGGGGTGGGGAGCTGTTTTTT. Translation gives CASSSRGGELFF.

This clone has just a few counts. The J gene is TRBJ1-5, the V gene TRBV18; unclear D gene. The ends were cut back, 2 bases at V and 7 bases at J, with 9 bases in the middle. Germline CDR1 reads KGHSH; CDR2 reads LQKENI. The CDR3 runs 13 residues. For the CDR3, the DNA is TGTGCCAGCTCACCAGGGCACCCCCAGCCCCAGCATTTT. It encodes CASSPGHPQPQHF.

CDR3 bases: TGCGCCAGCAGCTTGGGGACCGACGAAAAACTGTTTTTT. The encoded protein is CASSLGTDEKLFF. The genes are TRBV5-1 and TRBJ1-4; D gene uncertain. The CDR3 has 13 amino acids. V was pared by 0 bases and J by 8 bases, with 8 bases between. Germline V gene data show CDR1 as SGHRS and CDR2 as YFSETQ.